The 29 T cell receptor beta chains given below trace back to one sample, sequenced in a study of graft-versus-host responses after intestinal transplantation. Assay: immunoSEQ multiplex PCR; the TCRdb copy retains only in-frame clones and omits some. The sample includes about 97,000 clones, approximately 92% of them seen just once. The specimen was PBMCs, collected around 68 weeks after intestinal transplant. The receptor set was obtained from a human patient who received an intestinal transplant, so some T cells may come from the graft donor.

The V and J genes are TRBV5-8 and TRBJ2-3; the D gene is possibly TRBD2 (7 bases). V dropped 0 bases and J dropped 2 bases, with 25 bases sitting between them. Germline V gives CDR1 SGHTS, CDR2 YDEGEE. CDR3 size: 20 residues. CDR3 residues: CASSLEFFFPPGGSTDTQYF. The DNA for the CDR3 is TGTGCCAGCAGCTTGGAGTTCTTCTTCCCCCCGGGGGGCTCCACAGATACGCAGTATTTT.

The V call is TRBV7-8, the J call TRBJ2-5; possibly TRBD1 for D (5 bases). This CDR3 has 15 amino acids. V was trimmed by 4 bases and J by 7 bases, leaving 19 bases between them. Germline V gene data show CDR1 as SGHVS and CDR2 as FQNEAQ. Here the CDR3 DNA reads TGTGCCAGCAGCTCCTCCCGGACACCACCTCTGACCCAGTACTTC. Translated: CASSSSRTPPLTQYF.

The chain couples TRBV6-5 to TRBJ1-5, with TRBD1 identical over 9 bases. Germline assignment: CDR1 MNHEY and CDR2 SVGAGI. The V gene end was trimmed by 4 bases and the J gene end by 7 bases; junction bases not matched to a gene: 2. The CDR3 sequence is 13 residues long. CDR3: CASSSDRGQPQHF. DNA for the CDR3: TGTGCCAGCAGTTCGGACAGGGGCCAGCCCCAGCATTTT.

The V gene is TRBV11-2, the J gene TRBJ1-2, with 10 bases matching TRBD1. V gave up 8 bases and J gave up 3 bases; unmatched junction bases: 12. The germline CDR1 and CDR2 sequences are SGHAT and FQNNGV. This CDR3 spans 16 amino acids. CDR3 amino acids: CASQPTGGTEYYGYTF. The CDR3 coding sequence is TGTGCCAGCCAACCGACAGGGGGCACGGAATACTATGGCTACACCTTC.

The chain joins TRBV28 to TRBJ1-2, with D hard to call. The length of the CDR3 is 11 residues. V lost 4 bases, J lost 5 bases, and 5 bases lay in between. CDR1 is MDHEN, CDR2 SYDVKM, per germline. CDR3 amino acids: CASSSQYGYTF. The CDR3, as DNA: TGTGCCAGCAGTTCTCAATATGGCTACACCTTC.

The genes are TRBV27 and TRBJ2-7, with TRBD1 as a possible D gene (5 bases). The CDR3 loop spans 13 amino acids. CDR1 MNHEY and CDR2 SMNVEV come from the germline V gene (reference sequence). V was cut by 5 bases and J by 3 bases, with 11 bases left in between. The DNA of the CDR3 is TGTGCCAGCAGTGAGACAGTGTTCTACGAGCAGTACTTC. Translated, it gives CASSETVFYEQYF.

The gene calls are TRBV10-3 and TRBJ1-2; no definite D call. The CDR3 is made up of 13 amino acids. Deletions cut 10 bases from V and 4 bases from J, with 16 bases between. Germline values: CDR1 ENHRY, CDR2 SYGVKD. CDR3 in DNA: TGTGCCACCCAGCCCACAGAGAGCTATGGCTACACCTTC. Translation gives CATQPTESYGYTF.

J is TRBJ2-1 and V is TRBV6-6; 7 nucleotides match TRBD1. Germline V CDR1 and CDR2: MNHNY, SVGAGI (reference sequence). V lost 6 bases to trimming and J lost 7 bases; unmatched junction nucleotides: 6. The length of the CDR3 is 13 residues. The CDR3 DNA reads TGTGCCAGCAGCCCGACAGGGTGGAATGAGCAGTTCTTC. This sequence encodes CASSPTGWNEQFF.

This chain joins TRBV5-4 and TRBJ2-1; perhaps TRBD2 as D (7 bases). V lost 5 bases, J lost 4 bases, and 10 bases lay in between. The germline CDR1 and CDR2 sequences are SGHNT and YYREEE (reference sequence). CDR3 length equals 13 residues. The CDR3 loop is CASRRGGYNEQFF. CDR3 bases: TGTGCCAGCAGGAGGGGGGGGTACAATGAGCAGTTCTTC.

V is TRBV2 and J is TRBJ2-7; TRBD1 aligns across 9 bases. Germline CDR1 reads SNHLY; CDR2 reads FYNNEI. With V trimmed by 6 bases and J by 2 bases, 5 bases remained unmatched. The CDR3 consists of 14 residues. The CDR3, as DNA: TGTGCCAGCAGCCCGGACAGGGGACCCTACGAGCAGTACTTC. Its translation is CASSPDRGPYEQYF.

The chain links TRBV7-9 to TRBJ1-3; D unclear. Between the trimmed V and J ends, which lost 5 bases and 4 bases, there was a span of 15 bases. The CDR3 contains 15 residues. Germline V CDR1 and CDR2: SEHNR, FQNEAQ (reference sequence). In DNA form, the CDR3 reads TGTGCCAGCAGCCCTACCTGGACGTCCGGAAACACCATATATTTT. Translation gives CASSPTWTSGNTIYF. Full variable domain (missing parts from reference TRBV7-9 and TRBJ1-3): DTGVSQNPRHKITKRGQNVTFRCDPISEHNRLYWYRQTLGQGPEFLTYFQNEAQLEKSRLLSDRFSAERPKGSFSTLEIQRTEQGDSAMYLCASSPTWTSGNTIYFGEGSWLTVV.

V and J are TRBV7-9 and TRBJ1-1, with D hard to call. The germline CDR1 and CDR2 sequences are SEHNR and FQNEAQ (reference sequence). The CDR3 sequence is 14 residues long. Trimming took 1 base from V and 4 from J, leaving 10 bases between them. CDR3 DNA: TGTGCCAGCAGCTTAGGTTCGCAGGCCACTGAAGCTTTCTTT. Protein: CASSLGSQATEAFF.

This chain uses TRBV6-1 with TRBJ1-1; D remains unclear. Germline assignment: CDR1 MNHNS and CDR2 SASEGT. The CDR3 loop spans 15 amino acids. V lost 0 bases to trimming and J lost 6 bases, with 14 bases between them. The CDR3 nucleotides are TGTGCCAGCAGTGAAGCTGGGCGTTTCTCGGCTGAAGCTTTCTTT. This translates into CASSEAGRFSAEAFF.

This sequence joins TRBV7-3 and TRBJ1-6; D is possibly TRBD1 (5 bases). CDR1 and CDR2 (germline): SGHTA, FQGTGA. This CDR3 spans 13 amino acids. V gave up 2 bases and J gave up 10 bases, with 9 bases separating them. The CDR3 is CASSLQGGSPLHF. In DNA form, the CDR3 reads TGTGCCAGCAGCTTACAGGGCGGGTCACCCCTCCACTTT.

The chain couples TRBV6-1 to TRBJ2-7; D possibly matches TRBD1 or TRBD2 (7 bases each). Germline loops: CDR1 MNHNS, CDR2 SASEGT. The germline V and J ends were trimmed by 10 bases and 3 bases, with 13 bases remaining between them. This CDR3 spans 12 amino acids. DNA of the CDR3: TGTGCCATCTCCAGGGGGGGCTACGAGCAGTACTTC. Residues: CAISRGGYEQYF.

The genes are TRBV5-4 and TRBJ2-7; TRBD1 is a possible D gene (5 bases). V was shortened by 3 bases and J by 0 bases, with 16 bases between the two germline ends. CDR3 length equals 16 residues. The V gene's germline CDR1 is SGHNT and CDR2 YYREEE (reference sequence). The CDR3 sequence: CASSSRRAGHSYEQYF. Written as DNA, the CDR3 is TGTGCCAGCAGCTCCCGCCGGGCAGGGCACTCCTACGAGCAGTACTTC. The whole variable domain, remainder taken from reference TRBV5-4 and TRBJ2-7, is ETGVTQSPTHLIKTRGQQVTLRCSSQSGHNTVSWYQQALGQGPQFIFQYYREEENGRGNFPPRFSGLQFPNYSSELNVNALELDDSALYLCASSSRRAGHSYEQYFGPGTRLTVT.

Turning to this clone: At one end the junction does not follow the germline gene, possibly because of a read error. The V gene is TRBV18, the J gene TRBJ1-1; D is unresolved. The CDR3 loop spans 13 amino acids. Germline V gene lookup returns CDR1 KGHSH and CDR2 LQKENI. CDR3 in amino acids: CVSSPAPNTEAFF. Written as DNA, the CDR3 is TGTGTCAGCTCACCCGCCCCGAACACTGAAGCTTTCTTT.

V gene TRBV6-5 combines with J gene TRBJ1-4; a possible D gene is TRBD1 (6 bases). V lost 4 bases and J lost 7, with 13 bases in between. There are 14 residues in the CDR3. Germline CDR1 MNHEY, CDR2 SVGAGI. The CDR3 spells CASSFSGVGEKLFF. The CDR3 DNA is TGTGCCAGCAGTTTCTCAGGGGTTGGTGAAAAACTGTTTTTT.

V is TRBV6-6 and J is TRBJ2-2; no clear D gene. The CDR3 is 12 residues long. V was pared by 1 base and J by 5 bases, with 2 bases between. Per the germline V gene, CDR1 is MNHNY and CDR2 is SVGAGI (reference sequence). CDR3 sequence: CASSYLTGELFF. The CDR3 DNA follows: TGTGCCAGCAGTTACTTAACCGGGGAGCTGTTTTTT.

The gene calls are TRBV2 and TRBJ2-5, with 15 bases identical to TRBD2. The CDR3 has 17 residues. Unmatched junction bases numbered 13, after V lost 7 bases and J lost 7 bases. The germline V gene encodes CDR1 SNHLY and CDR2 FYNNEI. The CDR3 sequence: CASTGTSGGPSFGTQYF. As DNA, the CDR3 is TGTGCCAGCACCGGGACTAGCGGGGGGCCCTCCTTTGGGACCCAGTACTTC. The variable domain in full, with the rest retrieved from reference TRBV2 and TRBJ2-5, is EPEVTQTPSHQVTQMGQEVILRCVPISNHLYFYWYRQILGQKVEFLVSFYNNEISEKSEIFDDQFSVERPDGSNFTLKIRSTKLEDSAMYFCASTGTSGGPSFGTQYFGPGTRLLVL.

This chain links TRBV2 with TRBJ1-4; the D gene is possibly TRBD1 (5 bases). The CDR3 spans 13 residues. Germline-derived CDR1 and CDR2 are SNHLY and FYNNEI. V lost 7 bases to trimming and J lost 2 bases, with 8 bases between them. This CDR3 is CASMGLTNEKLFF. CDR3 coding DNA: TGTGCCAGCATGGGACTGACTAATGAAAAACTGTTTTTT.

CDR3 in DNA: TGTGCCATCAGAAAGGGACAGAACAATGAGCAGTTCTTC. Protein product: CAIRKGQNNEQFF. The chain uses TRBV10-3 and TRBJ2-1; TRBD1 matches 7 bases. The CDR3 is made up of 13 amino acids. The trim removed 6 bases at V and 5 bases at J, leaving 4 bases unmatched. The V gene's germline CDR1 is ENHRY and CDR2 SYGVKD.

The chain carries TRBV6-5 and TRBJ2-3; D tentatively reads TRBD1 or TRBD2 (5 bases each). CDR1 is MNHEY, CDR2 SVGAGI, per germline. This CDR3 is 12 amino acids long. Trimming stripped 8 bases from V and 4 bases from J, with 10 bases between. The CDR3 spells CASGDAADTQYF. CDR3 DNA: TGTGCCAGCGGGGACGCCGCAGATACGCAGTATTTT.

This chain connects TRBV9 to TRBJ2-3; the D gene could be TRBD1 or TRBD2 (6 bases each). CDR1 and CDR2 (germline): SGDLS, YYNGEE. The CDR3 runs 13 residues. Trimming took 3 bases from V and 4 from J, leaving 9 bases between them. CDR3 DNA: TGTGCCAGCAGCGCGGGGGCCTCAGATACGCAGTATTTT. It is translated as CASSAGASDTQYF.

The V call is TRBV11-2, the J call TRBJ1-1; 7 bases agree with TRBD1. This CDR3 is 13 amino acids long. V trimming: 1 base; J trimming: 4 bases; junction bases outside the gene matches: 0. Germline CDR1 reads SGHAT; CDR2 reads FQNNGV. The CDR3 DNA follows: TGTGCCAGCAGCTTAGGGACAGGCACTGAAGCTTTCTTT. This sequence encodes CASSLGTGTEAFF.

The chain carries TRBV6-5 and TRBJ1-1, with D perhaps TRBD1 (5 bases). In germline, CDR1 is MNHEY, CDR2 SVGAGI. V shed 4 bases and J shed 3 bases, with 12 bases lying between them. The CDR3 runs to 14 residues. The CDR3 nucleotides are TGTGCCAGCAGTTGGAGTAGGGGAGACACTGAAGCTTTCTTT. Amino acids: CASSWSRGDTEAFF.

The chain employs TRBV19 and TRBJ2-7; the D gene could be TRBD1 or TRBD2 (5 bases each). Germline assignment: CDR1 LNHDA and CDR2 SQIVND (reference sequence). The CDR3 has 13 residues. V was trimmed by 10 bases and J by 1 base, leaving 14 bases between them. The CDR3: CATKEGLSYEQYF. The CDR3 DNA reads TGTGCCACTAAAGAGGGGCTATCCTACGAGCAGTACTTC.

This chain links TRBV11-2 with TRBJ2-5; 8 bases line up with TRBD1. Germline-derived CDR1 and CDR2 are SGHAT and FQNNGV. CDR3 length: 16 residues. With V trimmed by 6 bases and J by 2 bases, 11 bases remained unmatched. The CDR3 region has the DNA TGTGCCAGCAGGGCCAGGACAGGGAGGCGGCAAGAGACCCAGTACTTC. This gives the protein CASRARTGRRQETQYF.

This CDR3 reads CAINRGSDGYTF. The DNA for the CDR3 is TGTGCCATTAACAGGGGGTCGGATGGCTACACCTTC. J is TRBJ1-2 and V is TRBV10-3; 8 bases agree with TRBD1. The CDR3 consists of 12 residues. Trimming cost V 9 bases and J 6 bases; bases outside gene matches: 6. Germline CDR1 ENHRY, CDR2 SYGVKD.